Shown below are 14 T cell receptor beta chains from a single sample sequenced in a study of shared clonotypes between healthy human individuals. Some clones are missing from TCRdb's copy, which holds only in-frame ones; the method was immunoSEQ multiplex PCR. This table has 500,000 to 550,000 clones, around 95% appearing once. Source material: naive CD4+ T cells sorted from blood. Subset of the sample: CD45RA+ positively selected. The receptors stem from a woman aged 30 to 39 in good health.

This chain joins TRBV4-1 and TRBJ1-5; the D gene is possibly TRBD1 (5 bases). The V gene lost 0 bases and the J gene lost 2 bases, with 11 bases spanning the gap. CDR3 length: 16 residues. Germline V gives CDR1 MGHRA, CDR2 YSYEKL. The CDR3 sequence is CASSQEIGARNQPQHF. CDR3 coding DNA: TGCGCCAGCAGCCAAGAGATTGGGGCCCGCAATCAGCCCCAGCATTTT.

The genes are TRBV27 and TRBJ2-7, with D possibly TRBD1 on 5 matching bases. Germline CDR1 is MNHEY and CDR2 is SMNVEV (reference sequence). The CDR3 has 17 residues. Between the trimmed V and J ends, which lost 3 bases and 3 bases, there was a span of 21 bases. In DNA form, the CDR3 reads TGTGCCAGCAGTTTTAAACAGGCGCCTACGACGATCTACGAGCAGTACTTC. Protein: CASSFKQAPTTIYEQYF.

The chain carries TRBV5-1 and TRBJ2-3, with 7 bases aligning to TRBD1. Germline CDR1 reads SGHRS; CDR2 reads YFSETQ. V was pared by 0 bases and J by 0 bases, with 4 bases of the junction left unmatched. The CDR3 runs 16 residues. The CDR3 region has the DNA TGCGCCAGCAGCTTGGAGGGGGCGACTAGCACAGATACGCAGTATTTT. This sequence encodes CASSLEGATSTDTQYF.

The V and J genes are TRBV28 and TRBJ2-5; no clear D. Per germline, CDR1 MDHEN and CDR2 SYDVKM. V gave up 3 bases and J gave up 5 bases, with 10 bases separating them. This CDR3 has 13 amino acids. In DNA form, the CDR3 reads TGTGCCAGCAGTTTGACCGGGTGGGAGACCCAGTACTTC. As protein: CASSLTGWETQYF.

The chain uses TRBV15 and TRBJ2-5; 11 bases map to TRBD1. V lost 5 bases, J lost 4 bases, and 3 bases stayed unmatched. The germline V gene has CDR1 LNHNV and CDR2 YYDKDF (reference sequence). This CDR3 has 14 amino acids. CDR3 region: CATSRTGGLETQYF. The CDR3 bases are TGTGCCACCAGCCGGACAGGGGGCCTAGAGACCCAGTACTTC. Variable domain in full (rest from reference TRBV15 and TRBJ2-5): DAMVIQNPRYQVTQFGKPVTLSCSQTLNHNVMYWYQQKSSQAPKLLFHYYDKDFNNEADTPDNFQSRRPNTSFCFLDIRSPGLGDTAMYLCATSRTGGLETQYFGPGTRLLVL.

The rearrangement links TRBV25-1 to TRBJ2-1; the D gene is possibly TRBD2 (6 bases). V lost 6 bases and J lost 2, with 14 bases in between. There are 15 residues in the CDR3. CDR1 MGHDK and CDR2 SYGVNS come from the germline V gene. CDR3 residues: CASSDPGLPYNEQFF. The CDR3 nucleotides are TGTGCCAGCAGCGACCCGGGACTCCCCTACAATGAGCAGTTCTTC. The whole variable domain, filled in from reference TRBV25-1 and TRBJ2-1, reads EADIYQTPRYLVIGTGKKITLECSQTMGHDKMYWYQQDPGMELHLIHYSYGVNSTEKGDLSSESTVSRIRTEHFPLTLESARPSHTSQYLCASSDPGLPYNEQFFGPGTRLTVL.

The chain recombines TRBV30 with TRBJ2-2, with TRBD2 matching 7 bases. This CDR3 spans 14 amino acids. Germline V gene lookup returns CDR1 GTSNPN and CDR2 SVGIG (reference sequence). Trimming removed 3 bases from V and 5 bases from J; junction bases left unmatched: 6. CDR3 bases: TGTGCCTGGAGGGAGGGAGCGGGAACCGGGGAGCTGTTTTTT. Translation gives CAWREGAGTGELFF.

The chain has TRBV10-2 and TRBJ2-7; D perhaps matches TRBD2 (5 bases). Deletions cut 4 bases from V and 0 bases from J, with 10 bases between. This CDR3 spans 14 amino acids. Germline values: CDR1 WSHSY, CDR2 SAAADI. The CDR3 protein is CASSVGGSSYEQYF. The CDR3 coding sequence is TGCGCCAGCAGTGTAGGTGGGAGCTCCTACGAGCAGTACTTC.

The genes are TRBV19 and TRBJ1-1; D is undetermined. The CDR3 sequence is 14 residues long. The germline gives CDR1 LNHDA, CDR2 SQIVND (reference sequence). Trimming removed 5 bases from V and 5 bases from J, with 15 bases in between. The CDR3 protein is CASSAPGAKTEAFF. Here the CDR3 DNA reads TGTGCCAGTAGTGCGCCAGGCGCGAAAACTGAAGCTTTCTTT.

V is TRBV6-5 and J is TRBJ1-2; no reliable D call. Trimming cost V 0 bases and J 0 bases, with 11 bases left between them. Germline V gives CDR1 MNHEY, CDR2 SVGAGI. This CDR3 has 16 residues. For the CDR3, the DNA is TGTGCCAGCAGTTACTCCTTTCCCAGAGCTAACTATGGCTACACCTTC. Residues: CASSYSFPRANYGYTF.

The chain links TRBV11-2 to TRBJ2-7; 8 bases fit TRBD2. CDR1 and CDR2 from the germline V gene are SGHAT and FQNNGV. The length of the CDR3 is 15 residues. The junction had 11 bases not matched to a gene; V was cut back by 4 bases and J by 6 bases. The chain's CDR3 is CASSSGGTSSPEQYF. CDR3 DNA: TGTGCCAGCAGCTCGGGGGGGACTAGTAGTCCCGAGCAGTACTTC.

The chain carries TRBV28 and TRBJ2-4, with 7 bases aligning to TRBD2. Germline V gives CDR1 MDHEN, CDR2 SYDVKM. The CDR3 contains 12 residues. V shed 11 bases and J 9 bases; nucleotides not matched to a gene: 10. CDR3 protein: CAGGDGEGIQYF. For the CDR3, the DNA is TGTGCCGGAGGAGATGGGGAGGGCATTCAGTACTTC.

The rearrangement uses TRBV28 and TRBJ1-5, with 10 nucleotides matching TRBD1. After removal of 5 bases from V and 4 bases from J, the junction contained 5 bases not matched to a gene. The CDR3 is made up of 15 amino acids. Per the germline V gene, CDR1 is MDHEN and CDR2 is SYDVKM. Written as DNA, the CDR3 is TGTGCCAGCAGTGAACCGGGACAGGGGAATCAGCCCCAGCATTTT. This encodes CASSEPGQGNQPQHF.

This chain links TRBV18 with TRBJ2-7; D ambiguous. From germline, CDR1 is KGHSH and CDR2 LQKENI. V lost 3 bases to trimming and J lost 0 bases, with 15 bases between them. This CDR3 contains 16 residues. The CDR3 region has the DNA TGTGCCAGCTCACCCTCTCCCGGCCACCTCTCCTACGAGCAGTACTTC. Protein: CASSPSPGHLSYEQYF.